This T cell receptor (beta chain) comes out of a study of glioma-infiltrating T cells after dendritic cell vaccination. Time point of the sample: after dendritic cell vaccination, including at tumor progression/relapse. This clone was seen once. Trimming removed 4 bases from V and 8 bases from J, with 14 bases in between. The CDR3 consists of 13 residues. Per germline, CDR1 SEHNR and CDR2 FQNEAQ (reference sequence). Libraries were prepared by immunoSEQ multiplex PCR; TCRdb keeps only in-frame clonotypes and omits some of them. The sample contains some 90,000 clones, 70% to 90% of which appear only once.

The TCR originated in a human donor with glioblastoma. Sequenced here: blood, sampled after dendritic cell vaccination. J is TRBJ1-2 and V is TRBV7-9, with a tentative D call TRBD1 (5 bases). CDR3 in amino acids: CASSWGGLYGYTF. CDR3 bases: TGTGCCAGCAGCTGGGGGGGGTTATACGGCTACACCTTC.